The clone carrying this TCR beta chain was observed a few times. What it recognizes is unknown. Stated time point: newly diagnosed GD, antithyroid drugs for less than 3 months. Construction of the TCR library relied on RNA isolated from PBMCs. iRepertoire HTBI primers and Arm-PCR of CDR3 regions built TCR beta libraries. TCRdb fed the multiplex PCR reads into MiXCR, producing one record per CDR3 protein. The sample has under 450,000 distinct CDR3 sequences, approximately 12% seen once. The sample belongs to a study of regulatory T cells in long-lasting Graves disease. V dropped 6 bases and J dropped 4 bases, with 20 bases sitting between them. Germline V gene data show CDR1 as DFQATT and CDR2 as SNEGSKA (reference sequence). The length of the CDR3 is 15 residues. Whole-study results and caveats: Gene preferences differed: TRBV28, TRBJ1-2, TRBJ2-5 in persistent cases.

These same data were also listed under a study on T cells in Graves' hyperthyroidism and ophthalmopathy. Per that study: First-round RT-PCR with HTBI primers amplified the TCR CDR3 region.

This sample comprised peripheral blood mononuclear cells (PBMCs), obtained at new diagnosis, from a patient treated with antithyroid drugs. The chain has TRBV20-1 and TRBJ2-3; the D is unclear. This sequence originates from a woman aged 18 to 35 with Graves disease. The CDR3 DNA sequence: TGCAGTGCCCAAGATAGGGCAGGACGTCCAGATACGCAGTATTTT. The encoded protein is CSAQDRAGRPDTQYF.